The entry below describes one T cell receptor beta chain. The antigen is unknown. CDR3 length equals 15 residues. Germline loops: CDR1 SGHVS, CDR2 FQNEAQ. The V and J ends lost 0 bases and 3 bases respectively, with 9 bases between them. This entry comes from a study of graft-versus-host responses after intestinal transplantation. General study findings and limits: Patients with graft-donor T cell macrochimerism had high graft-versus-host to host-versus-graft clonal ratios in allografts. GvH clones were found in recipient marrow; some appeared first in ileum or blood.

The repertoire was sequenced with immunoSEQ multiplex PCR; TCRdb's copy has only in-frame clones and lacks some. Of about 85,000 clones in the sample, approximately 90% were seen once. The sequence was obtained from a human donor who was the organ donor for an intestinal transplant. This sequence joins TRBV7-8 and TRBJ2-1, with D tentatively TRBD2 (5 bases). Source: unstimulated CD8+ T cells sorted from spleen or lymph node cells, taken before transplant. Here the CDR3 reads CASSLAGAFYNEQFF. DNA of the CDR3: TGTGCCAGCAGCTTAGCGGGAGCATTCTACAATGAGCAGTTCTTC.